The 20 T cell receptor beta chains listed next were all sequenced from one sample in a study of blood T cell repertoires in COVID-19. Using immunoSEQ multiplex PCR, the repertoire was profiled, and TCRdb retains in-frame clones only, with some absent. The sample consists of tens of thousands of clones, 80% to 90% of them appearing once. Sequencing was done on a sample of peripheral blood. These TCRs come from a human donor in a cohort sampled during active COVID-19.

V usage is TRBV7-9 and J usage is TRBJ2-1; the match to TRBD1 covers 7 bases. The CDR3 is made up of 16 amino acids. CDR1 SEHNR and CDR2 FQNEAQ come from the germline V gene (reference sequence). V trimming: 4 bases; J trimming: 6 bases; junction bases outside the gene matches: 12. The CDR3 DNA reads as TGTGCCAGCAGCTCCTCCGGGACAGCCTCTCTCAATGAGCAGTTCTTC. Translation gives CASSSSGTASLNEQFF.

V is TRBV19 and J is TRBJ2-1; no firm D call. Trimming stripped 3 bases from V and 4 bases from J, with 13 bases between. The CDR3 sequence is 15 residues long. Germline-derived CDR1 and CDR2 are LNHDA and SQIVND (reference sequence). CDR3 nucleotides: TGTGCCAGTAGTATCTCCAGTTCCCGTTACAATGAGCAGTTCTTC. It specifies CASSISSSRYNEQFF.

The chain is built from TRBV19 and TRBJ1-4; 9 bases match TRBD1. The germline V gene encodes CDR1 LNHDA and CDR2 SQIVND (reference sequence). Unmatched junction bases numbered 9, after V lost 5 bases and J lost 8 bases. The CDR3 sequence is 15 residues long. CDR3 sequence reads: CASSPYGTGSEKLFF. The CDR3 coding sequence is TGTGCCAGTAGTCCGTACGGGACAGGGTCCGAAAAACTGTTTTTT.

The rearrangement joins TRBV30 to TRBJ1-5; maybe TRBD1 (5 bases). This CDR3 has 14 amino acids. V was trimmed by 3 bases and J by 6 bases, leaving 15 bases between them. The germline gives CDR1 GTSNPN, CDR2 SVGIG (reference sequence). Here the CDR3 reads CAWRGHGGIQPQHF. Here the CDR3 DNA reads TGTGCCTGGAGAGGGCACGGGGGGATTCAGCCCCAGCATTTT.

This clone was seen ten or more times. The chain combines TRBV9 with TRBJ2-7; TRBD2 agrees at 9 bases. This CDR3 comprises 15 residues. V lost 2 bases, J lost 6 bases, and 9 bases stayed unmatched. CDR1 is SGDLS and CDR2 is YYNGEE in the germline V gene. CDR3 sequence reads: CASSVYSGGQGEQYF. CDR3 sequence (DNA): TGTGCCAGCAGCGTGTATAGCGGGGGACAAGGCGAGCAGTACTTC.

V usage is TRBV4-2 and J usage is TRBJ1-6; D gene uncertain. This CDR3 region has 14 residues. Germline V gives CDR1 LGHNA, CDR2 YNFKEQ. Trimming cost V 1 base and J 10 bases, with 11 bases left between them. The DNA of the CDR3 is TGTGCCAGCAGCCAAGGGCGGGCTGGGTCACCCCTCCACTTT. Encoded protein: CASSQGRAGSPLHF.

The chain links TRBV2 to TRBJ1-2; D unresolved. Germline V gives CDR1 SNHLY, CDR2 FYNNEI. The CDR3 sequence is 13 residues long. V lost 9 bases and J 8 bases, leaving 19 bases between the germline ends. The CDR3 here is CARGGPEGLGYTF. DNA of the CDR3: TGTGCCAGGGGAGGACCCGAAGGTTTGGGCTACACCTTC.

The gene calls are TRBV11-2 and TRBJ2-5; weak D call: TRBD1 (5 bases). CDR1 and CDR2 (germline): SGHAT, FQNNGV. The CDR3 sequence is 13 residues long. Trimming pared 5 bases from V and 4 bases from J, leaving 11 bases between. CDR3 amino acids: CASSPDRGETQYF. CDR3 nucleotide sequence: TGTGCCAGCAGCCCTGACAGAGGAGAGACCCAGTACTTC.

This chain joins TRBV7-2 and TRBJ2-3; 9 nucleotides match TRBD2. The CDR3 has 15 amino acids. Germline values: CDR1 SGHTA, CDR2 FQGNSA. V shed 3 bases, J shed 2 bases, and the junction held 3 bases outside the gene matches. The CDR3 sequence: CASSFSGGFTDTQYF. The DNA for the CDR3 is TGTGCCAGCAGCTTTAGCGGGGGATTCACAGATACGCAGTATTTT.

The chain employs TRBV9 and TRBJ1-2; D is possibly TRBD1 (5 bases). This CDR3 region has 15 residues. Germline V gives CDR1 SGDLS, CDR2 YYNGEE. V lost 4 bases to trimming and J lost 7 bases, with 20 bases between them. The DNA for the CDR3 is TGTGCCAGCAGCCCCATCACGGGCTCCGACAGTGGCTACACCTTC. It codes for CASSPITGSDSGYTF.

The chain joins TRBV30 to TRBJ2-7, with a weak D call TRBD1 (5 bases). With 8 bases removed from V and 2 bases from J, the gap between germline ends came to 13 bases. CDR1 and CDR2 (germline): GTSNPN, SVGIG (reference sequence). This CDR3 spans 12 amino acids. As DNA, the CDR3 is TGTGCCGGAAAAGGGGCTGCCTACGAGCAGTACTTC. It translates to CAGKGAAYEQYF.

This clone has a single count. This chain links TRBV7-9 with TRBJ2-7; 10 bases fit TRBD2. V trimming: 3 bases; J trimming: 2 bases; junction bases outside the gene matches: 7. This CDR3 spans 16 amino acids. CDR1 and CDR2 (germline): SEHNR, FQNEAQ (reference sequence). CDR3 in DNA: TGTGCCAGCAGCTTCCCCCCCGGGACTAGCGCCTACGAGCAGTACTTC. Translating it yields CASSFPPGTSAYEQYF.

This chain uses TRBV5-8 with TRBJ2-2; no firm D call. V shed 0 bases and J shed 1 base, with 19 bases lying between them. This CDR3 spans 19 amino acids. The germline gives CDR1 SGHTS, CDR2 YDEGEE. CDR3 amino acids: CASSLALLSLIGNTGELFF. CDR3 bases: TGTGCCAGCAGCTTGGCCCTACTCTCACTCATTGGGAACACCGGGGAGCTGTTTTTT.

J is TRBJ1-5 and V is TRBV28; D gene unclear. The length of the CDR3 is 12 residues. Germline CDR1 is MDHEN and CDR2 is SYDVKM. Trimming removed 10 bases from V and 7 bases from J, with 14 bases in between. The CDR3 spells CATSVLGQPQHF. CDR3 DNA: TGTGCCACCTCAGTCTTGGGCCAGCCCCAGCATTTT.

The chain employs TRBV5-4 and TRBJ1-1; 8 bases are shared with TRBD1. V lost 4 bases and J lost 8; bases outside the gene matches: 7. Germline V CDR1 and CDR2: SGHNT, YYREEE (reference sequence). The CDR3 is made up of 13 amino acids. The CDR3 DNA sequence: TGTGCCAGCAGCCACGGACAGGGTAACGAAGCTTTCTTT. Its protein is CASSHGQGNEAFF.

The CDR3 is CASSGSGNGAFF. DNA for the CDR3: TGTGCCAGCAGCGGCTCCGGGAATGGGGCTTTCTTT. The chain combines TRBV28 with TRBJ1-1; D gene unclear. Germline CDR1 and CDR2: MDHEN and SYDVKM. CDR3 length: 12 residues. Trimming stripped 6 bases from V and 11 bases from J, with 16 bases between.

The V and J genes are TRBV12-3 or TRBV12-4 and TRBJ1-2, with 7 bases matching TRBD1. The V segment lost 7 bases and the J segment 4 bases; nucleotides outside the gene matches: 6. CDR3 length: 13 residues. CDR3 residues: CASNLGQFYGYTF. In DNA form, the CDR3 reads TGTGCCAGCAACCTGGGACAGTTCTATGGCTACACCTTC.

On this clone itself: The junction does not match germline at one end; this may be a read error. The rearrangement links TRBV7-9 to TRBJ2-7; 9 bases map to TRBD1. The CDR3 loop spans 13 amino acids. Germline V gene lookup returns CDR1 SEHNR and CDR2 FQNEAQ (reference sequence). In nucleotides, the CDR3 is TGTGCCAGCAGCTTAGCCCAGGACAGGGGTCAGCACTTC. As protein: CASSLAQDRGQHF.

CDR3 bases: TGCGCCAGCAGCCCTAGAGTTGGCGCAACTGAAGCTTTCTTT. Protein sequence: CASSPRVGATEAFF. The rearrangement uses TRBV5-1 and TRBJ1-1; D is unresolved. Trimming stripped 4 bases from V and 5 bases from J, with 15 bases between. This CDR3 region has 14 residues. CDR1 and CDR2 (germline): SGHRS, YFSETQ.

V usage is TRBV25-1 and J usage is TRBJ1-2; D ambiguous. CDR3 length: 11 amino acids. Germline V gene data show CDR1 as MGHDK and CDR2 as SYGVNS. Trimming removed 1 base from V and 5 bases from J, with 2 bases in between. The CDR3 sequence is CASSESYGYTF. DNA for the CDR3: TGTGCCAGCAGTGAATCATATGGCTACACCTTC.